This T cell receptor beta chain stems from a study of T cells in localized non-small cell lung cancer. Whole-study results and caveats: A median of about 60 of the top 100 tumor clones appeared in adjacent lung, which was paired and uninvolved. Clonality peaked in uninvolved adjacent lung rather than tumor. Higher T cell density in the blood was associated with longer overall survival, whereas higher adjacent-lung clonality associated with shorter survival. Sequence data derive from only one tumor region, so heterogeneity remains possible.

TCRdb keeps only in-frame clones here, not all; method: immunoSEQ multiplex PCR. Of about 30,000 clones in the sample, around nine tenths are singletons; the top ten hold around 13%. The CDR3 is 15 amino acids. Germline V gives CDR1 SEHNR, CDR2 FQNEAQ (reference sequence). Trimming took 1 base from V and 4 from J; bases not matched to a gene: 4. A note on this clone: What it binds is unknown.

The specimen was peripheral blood, collected before any cancer treatment. The receptor was derived from an older female donor with stage III squamous cell lung carcinoma. This chain joins TRBV7-9 and TRBJ2-3, with 8 positions matching TRBD1. CDR3: CASSLVQGASDTQYF. The DNA for the CDR3 is TGTGCCAGCAGCTTAGTTCAGGGGGCCTCAGATACGCAGTATTTT. Filled out from reference TRBV7-9 and TRBJ2-3, the complete variable domain reads DTGVSQNPRHKITKRGQNVTFRCDPISEHNRLYWYRQTLGQGPEFLTYFQNEAQLEKSRLLSDRFSAERPKGSFSTLEIQRTEQGDSAMYLCASSLVQGASDTQYFGPGTRLTVL.